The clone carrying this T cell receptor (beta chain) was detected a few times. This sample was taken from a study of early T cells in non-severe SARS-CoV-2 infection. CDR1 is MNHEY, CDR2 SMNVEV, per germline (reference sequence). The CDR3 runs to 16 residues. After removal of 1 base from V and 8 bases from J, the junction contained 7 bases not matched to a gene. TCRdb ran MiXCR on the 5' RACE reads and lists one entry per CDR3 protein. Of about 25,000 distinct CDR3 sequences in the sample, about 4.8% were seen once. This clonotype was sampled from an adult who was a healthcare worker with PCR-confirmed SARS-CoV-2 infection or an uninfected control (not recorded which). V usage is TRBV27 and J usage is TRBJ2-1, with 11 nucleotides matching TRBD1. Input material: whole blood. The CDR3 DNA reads TGTGCCAGCAGTTTATTAGGGACAGGGGGACGAGATGAGCAGTTCTTC. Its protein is CASSLLGTGGRDEQFF.